The 13 T cell receptor beta chains below come from one sample, sequenced in a study of shared clonotypes between healthy human individuals. TCRdb's table, derived via immunoSEQ multiplex PCR, lists solely in-frame clones and lacks some. The table records approximately 460,000 clones, roughly four fifths of them present only once. Input material: PBMCs. These receptors were obtained from a woman aged 40 to 55 in good health. Some clones in this sample may be carry-over from other donors' samples.

V gene TRBV25-1 combines with J gene TRBJ2-5, with D uncertain. Germline-derived CDR1 and CDR2 are MGHDK and SYGVNS. The CDR3 is 11 residues long. With 6 bases removed from V and 5 bases from J, the gap between germline ends came to 7 bases. CDR3 bases: TGTGCCAGCAGCGCGTGGGAGACCCAGTACTTC. It translates to CASSAWETQYF. Full variable domain (outside the CDR3, taken from reference TRBV25-1 and TRBJ2-5): EADIYQTPRYLVIGTGKKITLECSQTMGHDKMYWYQQDPGMELHLIHYSYGVNSTEKGDLSSESTVSRIRTEHFPLTLESARPSHTSQYLCASSAWETQYFGPGTRLLVL.

The genes are TRBV14 and TRBJ2-7; D is uncertain. There are 19 residues in the CDR3. CDR1 and CDR2 (germline): SGHDN, FVKESK. With 0 bases removed from V and 3 bases from J, the gap between germline ends came to 24 bases. The DNA for the CDR3 is TGTGCCAGCAGCCAAGACCGGAGTCGGAGATTTGGTTCGGTCTACGAGCAGTACTTC. Protein: CASSQDRSRRFGSVYEQYF.

The chain carries TRBV28 and TRBJ1-5, with a possible D match to TRBD1 (6 bases). Germline values: CDR1 MDHEN, CDR2 SYDVKM. V shed 5 bases and J shed 5 bases, with 16 bases lying between them. This CDR3 has 15 amino acids. CDR3 sequence: CASSGAYRADQPQHF. The CDR3 DNA reads TGTGCCAGCAGTGGGGCCTACAGGGCTGATCAGCCCCAGCATTTT.

The V call is TRBV13, the J call TRBJ1-5, with D unclear. This CDR3 comprises 15 residues. Germline CDR1 reads PRHDT; CDR2 reads FYEKMQ (reference sequence). Trimming left V 0 bases short and J 3 bases short, with 9 bases between. The CDR3 here is CASSLGWGDNQPQHF. Here the CDR3 DNA reads TGTGCCAGCAGCTTAGGTTGGGGTGACAATCAGCCCCAGCATTTT.

This chain joins TRBV7-2 and TRBJ2-5, with D hard to call. Deletions cut 7 bases from V and 5 bases from J, with 8 bases between. The CDR3 runs 11 residues. CDR1 and CDR2 from the germline V gene are SGHTA and FQGNSA. CDR3 nucleotides: TGTGCCAGCACCCTAGGGGAGACCCAGTACTTC. Its translation: CASTLGETQYF.

This chain links TRBV19 with TRBJ2-7; TRBD1 matches at 9 bases. CDR1 is LNHDA, CDR2 SQIVND, per germline (reference sequence). V trimming: 3 bases; J trimming: 4 bases; junction bases outside the gene matches: 7. This CDR3 region has 15 residues. CDR3 DNA sequence: TGTGCCAGTAGTATCCTACAGGGGGCTTCTTACGAGCAGTACTTC. Encoded protein: CASSILQGASYEQYF.

This chain links TRBV5-4 with TRBJ1-2, with 8 bases matching TRBD1. Unmatched junction bases numbered 8, after V lost 2 bases and J lost 8 bases. The germline V gene encodes CDR1 SGHNT and CDR2 YYREEE (reference sequence). The CDR3 is 14 residues long. The CDR3 DNA follows: TGTGCCAGCAGCTTCGAAGACAGGGGTCAAGGCTACACCTTC. Translated: CASSFEDRGQGYTF.

As concerns this clone: A read error is the likely source, as a far larger clone sits one nucleotide away. The rearrangement links TRBV27 to TRBJ2-5, with unresolved D. There are 14 residues in the CDR3. From germline, CDR1 is MNHEY and CDR2 SMNVEV (reference sequence). The CDR3 loop reads CTSSFGQHEETQYF. The CDR3 DNA reads as TGTACCAGCAGCTTTGGGCAGCACGAGGAGACCCAGTACTTC.

This sequence joins TRBV7-2 and TRBJ2-3, with D hard to call. This CDR3 contains 13 residues. The germline V gene has CDR1 SGHTA and CDR2 FQGNSA. V lost 2 bases and J 1 base, leaving 4 bases between the germline ends. The CDR3 DNA follows: TGTGCCAGCAGCTTAAGCCGCACAGATACGCAGTATTTT. Protein: CASSLSRTDTQYF.

The V gene is TRBV6-1, the J gene TRBJ2-7, with D possibly being TRBD1 (6 bases). The germline V and J ends were trimmed by 8 bases and 7 bases, with 18 bases remaining between them. The CDR3 is made up of 13 amino acids. From germline, CDR1 is MNHNS and CDR2 SASEGT. The CDR3 is CASGAGEVLEQYF. The DNA for the CDR3 is TGTGCCAGCGGGGCAGGGGAAGTTTTGGAGCAGTACTTC.

Ten or more counts support this clone. V is TRBV7-3 and J is TRBJ1-3, with TRBD1 matching 9 bases. This CDR3 is 15 amino acids long. The germline V gene encodes CDR1 SGHTA and CDR2 FQGTGA. V was clipped by 5 bases and J by 0 bases; unmatched bases: 2. CDR3 in DNA: TGTGCCAGCAGCGGGACAGGGACCTCTGGAAACACCATATATTTT. It is translated as CASSGTGTSGNTIYF.

The chain employs TRBV2 and TRBJ1-5; 7 bases map to TRBD1. Germline CDR1 SNHLY, CDR2 FYNNEI. CDR3 length equals 16 residues. The J segment lost 3 bases and the V segment lost 3 bases, leaving 8 bases of the junction unmatched. The chain's CDR3 is CASSDSTDRDNQPQHF. CDR3 bases: TGTGCCAGCAGTGATAGCACCGACAGGGACAATCAGCCCCAGCATTTT.

The chain employs TRBV6-1 and TRBJ2-7; D is unclear. Trimming cost V 2 bases and J 0 bases, with 17 bases left between them. CDR3 length: 17 residues. The germline V gene has CDR1 MNHNS and CDR2 SASEGT. CDR3 nucleotide sequence: TGTGCCAGCAGTGAATTTTGGCCCCCACCAATCTCCTACGAGCAGTACTTC. This codes for CASSEFWPPPISYEQYF.